Sequencing of this TCR beta chain was carried out in a study of blood T cell repertoires in COVID-19. Study-wide background: The samples span acute and convalescent COVID-19 from the United States, Italy and Spain. In each case, the material was cDNA or gDNA derived from T cells, B-cell-depleted T cells, or PBMCs.

Followed longitudinally, the Seattle patients had been enrolled during active infection. As processed by the authors: Reference gene primer amplification gave estimated nucleated cell counts. Only in-frame clones appear in the TCRdb table, and some are missing; sequencing was by immunoSEQ multiplex PCR. V and J calls plus clone size are reproduced from that table; the DNA served to infer D and trimming. Altogether 150,000 to 200,000 clones are present, about 85% being singletons, with the ten largest covering about 15%. V shed 4 bases and J 4 bases; nucleotides not matched to a gene: 3. The CDR3 is 13 amino acids. Germline V gene lookup returns CDR1 LGHDT and CDR2 YNNKEL (reference sequence).

The V gene is TRBV3-1 (or the pseudogene TRBV3-2), the J gene TRBJ2-5; TRBD2 matches at 7 bases. The TCR was taken from a woman aged 70-85 years with COVID-19, enrolled during active disease. Sequencing used peripheral blood. CDR3 sequence: CASSPGGGETQYF. The DNA for the CDR3 is TGTGCCAGCAGCCCTGGGGGGGGAGAGACCCAGTACTTC.